The subject of this entry is one TCR beta chain. The repertoire was sequenced with immunoSEQ multiplex PCR; TCRdb's copy has only in-frame clones and lacks some. In the table there are approximately 170,000 clones, more than 85% of which are singletons. The data derive from a study of blood T cell repertoires in COVID-19. CDR3 length equals 15 residues. V lost 2 bases and J lost 4; bases outside the gene matches: 4. Looked up from germline, CDR1 is MNHNS and CDR2 is SASEGT. Sequencing used peripheral blood. This TCR was sampled from a woman older than 75 with COVID-19, enrolled during active disease. The chain recombines TRBV6-1 with TRBJ2-3, with TRBD2 matching over 9 bases. CDR3 nucleotide sequence: TGTGCCAGCAGTGAACTAGCGGGAACTTCAGATACGCAGTATTTT. This translates into CASSELAGTSDTQYF.